These 31 T cell receptor beta chains share one sample of origin, sequenced in a study of blood T cell repertoires in COVID-19. The method was immunoSEQ multiplex PCR; TCRdb's version includes in-frame clones alone and lacks a portion of them. The sample lists 130,000 to 150,000 clones, about 82% seen once, with about 3.2% in the top ten. Sequencing used peripheral blood. The receptor source for this set is a woman between 40 and 55 years old with active or convalescent COVID-19.

The V call is TRBV28, the J call TRBJ1-5; D may be TRBD1 (5 bases). The CDR3 loop spans 14 amino acids. Germline CDR1 is MDHEN and CDR2 is SYDVKM. Trimming shortened V by 7 bases and J by 2 bases, and 12 bases separated the two germline ends. The CDR3 loop reads CASNNPQGNQPQHF. In nucleotides, the CDR3 is TGTGCCAGCAATAACCCACAGGGCAATCAGCCCCAGCATTTT.

The V and J genes are TRBV28 and TRBJ1-2; 11 bases agree with TRBD1. The CDR3 has 15 amino acids. Per the germline V gene, CDR1 is MDHEN and CDR2 is SYDVKM. The V gene end was trimmed by 5 bases and the J gene end by 12 bases; junction bases not matched to a gene: 14. The DNA for the CDR3 is TGTGCCAGCAGTCCTCGGGACAGGGGGGGCCTGACTAACACCTTC. Protein sequence: CASSPRDRGGLTNTF.

The V and J genes are TRBV3-1 (or the pseudogene TRBV3-2) and TRBJ2-1; D not resolved. Trimming cost V 1 base and J 15 bases, with 22 bases left between them. This CDR3 contains 15 residues. Germline V gene data show CDR1 as LGHDT and CDR2 as YNNKEL (reference sequence). The CDR3 spells CASSQAGGPARSVFF. The CDR3 nucleotides read TGTGCCAGCAGCCAAGCAGGTGGTCCCGCTCGAAGTGTGTTCTTC.

This chain's CDR3 is CASRDIQGAVEKLFF. Here the CDR3 DNA reads TGTGCCAGCAGGGATATACAGGGGGCAGTTGAAAAACTGTTTTTT. J is TRBJ1-4 and V is TRBV25-1, with 9 bases fitting TRBD1. The V gene end was trimmed by 6 bases and the J gene end by 7 bases; junction bases not matched to a gene: 9. There are 15 residues in the CDR3. Germline values: CDR1 MGHDK, CDR2 SYGVNS.

This chain connects TRBV6-5 to TRBJ1-2; D may be TRBD1 (6 bases). The CDR3 is made up of 14 amino acids. The V and J ends lost 5 bases and 5 bases respectively, with 15 bases between them. Germline values: CDR1 MNHEY, CDR2 SVGAGI. This CDR3 reads CASSQTQGEYGYTF. CDR3 coding DNA: TGTGCCAGCAGTCAGACACAGGGAGAATATGGCTACACCTTC.

The chain joins TRBV7-2 to TRBJ1-1; 8 bases match TRBD1. V shed 8 bases and J 0 bases; nucleotides not matched to a gene: 5. This CDR3 is built from 14 residues. CDR1 and CDR2 (germline): SGHTA, FQGNSA. CDR3 amino acids: CASSGQGMNTEAFF. As DNA, the CDR3 is TGTGCCAGCTCCGGACAGGGCATGAACACTGAAGCTTTCTTT.

This clone was recorded only once. The chain is built from TRBV6-6 and TRBJ2-7; unclear D gene. The CDR3 length is 13 residues. Trimming stripped 6 bases from V and 3 bases from J, with 12 bases between. The germline CDR1 and CDR2 sequences are MNHNY and SVGAGI (reference sequence). CDR3 bases: TGTGCCAGCAGCCAAAACAGAGACTACGAGCAGTACTTC. This sequence encodes CASSQNRDYEQYF.

This clone was seen a handful of times. V and J are TRBV10-1 and TRBJ1-1, with 7 bases that match TRBD1. Per the germline V gene, CDR1 is WNHNN and CDR2 is SYGVQD (reference sequence). V was pared by 5 bases and J by 0 bases, with 3 bases of the junction left unmatched. The CDR3 has 14 residues. In DNA, the CDR3 is TGCGCCAGCAGTAGGGACAGCTTGAACACTGAAGCTTTCTTT. This sequence encodes CASSRDSLNTEAFF.

The V gene is TRBV5-8, the J gene TRBJ1-5, with 9 bases that match TRBD1. Unmatched junction bases numbered 9, after V lost 0 bases and J lost 8 bases. The germline V gene encodes CDR1 SGHTS and CDR2 YDEGEE. The CDR3 spans 16 residues. CDR3 DNA sequence: TGTGCCAGCAGCTTGGGGACAGGGGTATTAAGGGAGCCCCAGCATTTT. This translates into CASSLGTGVLREPQHF.

The gene calls are TRBV3-1 (or the pseudogene TRBV3-2) and TRBJ2-1; unclear D gene. Trimming left V 2 bases short and J 6 bases short, with 5 bases between. The CDR3 sequence is 12 residues long. Germline-derived CDR1 and CDR2 are LGHDT and YNNKEL (reference sequence). CDR3 coding DNA: TGTGCCAGCAGCCAAAGTAGCAATGAGCAGTTCTTC. Translated, it gives CASSQSSNEQFF.

The chain combines TRBV5-1 with TRBJ1-1; 7 bases align to TRBD1. CDR3 length equals 12 residues. Germline CDR1 is SGHRS and CDR2 is YFSETQ. Unmatched junction bases numbered 1, after V lost 0 bases and J lost 8 bases. The CDR3 loop is CASSLVTGEAFF. In DNA, the CDR3 is TGCGCCAGCAGCTTGGTGACAGGGGAAGCTTTCTTT.

V usage is TRBV4-2 and J usage is TRBJ2-5; 8 bases agree with TRBD1. The CDR3 spans 15 residues. CDR1 LGHNA and CDR2 YNFKEQ come from the germline V gene. Trimming at V came to 3 bases and at J to 6 bases, leaving 9 bases not matched to a gene. Written as DNA, the CDR3 is TGTGCCAGCAGCCAGGGACAGGACGCCGAGAAGACCCAGTACTTC. This codes for CASSQGQDAEKTQYF.

V usage is TRBV4-1 and J usage is TRBJ2-2; D may be TRBD2 (7 bases). The CDR3 sequence is 16 residues long. The V end lost 1 base, the J end lost 6 bases, and 15 bases lay between the germline ends. Germline V gene sequence: CDR1 MGHRA, CDR2 YSYEKL. The CDR3 DNA follows: TGCGCCAGCAGCCAAGTGTCGGGGGGCGAGGCCGGGGAGCTGTTTTTT. Protein sequence: CASSQVSGGEAGELFF.

CDR3 in DNA: TGTGCCAGCAGCGGAGGCCTGAGAACTTACACCGGGGAGCTGTTTTTT. Its protein product is CASSGGLRTYTGELFF. V usage is TRBV9 and J usage is TRBJ2-2, with D unresolved. V was trimmed by 3 bases and J by 3 bases, leaving 15 bases between them. This CDR3 region has 16 residues. Germline V CDR1 and CDR2: SGDLS, YYNGEE.

This clone has more than one count but fewer than ten. The chain combines TRBV7-2 with TRBJ2-7; TRBD1 might be the D (5 bases). Germline values: CDR1 SGHTA, CDR2 FQGNSA. This CDR3 contains 15 residues. V was trimmed by 1 base and J by 0 bases, leaving 10 bases between them. CDR3 coding DNA: TGTGCCAGCAGCTTAGGGGGCGTCGCCTCCTACGAGCAGTACTTC. Translation gives CASSLGGVASYEQYF.

The V and J genes are TRBV5-1 and TRBJ2-1, with D perhaps matching TRBD2 (6 bases). CDR1 and CDR2 from the germline V gene are SGHRS and YFSETQ. V lost 6 bases and J 8 bases, leaving 18 bases between the germline ends. CDR3 length: 14 amino acids. The CDR3: CASTPAGASDEQFF. In DNA form, the CDR3 reads TGCGCCAGCACTCCGGCCGGGGCTAGCGATGAGCAGTTCTTC.

This rearrangement joins TRBV28 to TRBJ2-7; D is unclear. The CDR3 sequence is 13 residues long. V was clipped by 3 bases and J by 1 base, with 7 bases between them. Germline CDR1 is MDHEN and CDR2 is SYDVKM. Here the CDR3 DNA reads TGTGCCAGCAGTTTTTCGGGTTCCTACGAGCAGTACTTC. This translates into CASSFSGSYEQYF.

The gene calls are TRBV7-9 and TRBJ2-7, with a tentative D call TRBD2 (7 bases). V was cut by 2 bases and J by 2 bases, with 10 bases left in between. CDR3 length: 14 residues. Germline lookup yields CDR1 SEHNR and CDR2 FQNEAQ (reference sequence). Written as DNA, the CDR3 is TGTGCCAGCAGCTTACAAGGGGGGGCCTACGAGCAGTACTTC. It translates to CASSLQGGAYEQYF.

This chain joins TRBV18 and TRBJ1-4; 12 positions match TRBD1. The germline gives CDR1 KGHSH, CDR2 LQKENI. The CDR3 sequence is 16 residues long. The junction had 2 bases not matched to a gene; V was cut back by 3 bases and J by 3 bases. CDR3 sequence (DNA): TGTGCCAGCTCACCCGGGACAGGGGGCTCTAATGAAAAACTGTTTTTT. Protein product: CASSPGTGGSNEKLFF.

The chain couples TRBV28 to TRBJ2-7; 10 bases are shared with TRBD1. Germline V gene sequence: CDR1 MDHEN, CDR2 SYDVKM. J was trimmed by 2 bases and V by 6 bases; bases with no gene match: 7. The CDR3 spans 15 residues. Here the CDR3 DNA reads TGTGCCAGCAGCCCTTCGGGACAGGGGACCTACGAGCAGTACTTC. It yields the protein CASSPSGQGTYEQYF.

The V call is TRBV7-2, the J call TRBJ2-3; D is perhaps TRBD2 (6 bases). V was shortened by 0 bases and J by 1 base, with 17 bases between the two germline ends. Germline CDR1 is SGHTA and CDR2 is FQGNSA. CDR3 length: 18 amino acids. The CDR3 loop is CASSLAIGAGTRTDTQYF. As DNA, the CDR3 is TGTGCCAGCAGCTTAGCGATAGGGGCGGGGACCCGCACAGATACGCAGTATTTT.

This clone was observed a few times. A junction boundary mismatches the germline segment, possibly from a read error. The chain is built from TRBV4-3 and TRBJ1-2; TRBD1 agrees at 7 bases. This CDR3 contains 11 residues. Germline-derived CDR1 and CDR2 are LGHNA and YSLEER. The chain's CDR3 is CASSQGDSVSF. The CDR3 nucleotides read TGCGCCAGCAGCCAGGGGGACAGTGTCAGCTTC.

V gene TRBV30 combines with J gene TRBJ1-1; D not resolved. The CDR3 is made up of 12 amino acids. V lost 5 bases and J lost 1, with 8 bases in between. Germline CDR1 reads GTSNPN; CDR2 reads SVGIG (reference sequence). The CDR3 here is CAWGPGNTEAFF. In DNA form, the CDR3 reads TGTGCCTGGGGTCCAGGGAACACTGAAGCTTTCTTT. Together with reference TRBV30 and TRBJ1-1, the CDR3 gives the full variable domain: SQTIHQWPATLVQPVGSPLSLECTVEGTSNPNLYWYRQAAGRGLQLLFYSVGIGQISSEVPQNLSASRPQDRQFILSSKKLLLSDSGFYLCAWGPGNTEAFFGQGTRLTVV.

The rearrangement joins TRBV28 to TRBJ1-2; 7 bases are a match to TRBD1. J lost 2 bases, V lost 8 bases, and 14 bases had no gene match. CDR1 and CDR2 (germline): MDHEN, SYDVKM. The CDR3 runs 16 residues. The CDR3 reads CASLRVGQDLNYGYTF. The CDR3 DNA follows: TGTGCCAGCTTAAGGGTCGGACAGGACCTCAACTATGGCTACACCTTC.

The rearrangement uses TRBV7-9 and TRBJ1-1, with a weak D call TRBD1 (5 bases). The CDR3 totals 14 residues. The germline V and J ends were trimmed by 1 base and 1 base, with 7 bases remaining between them. The germline CDR1 and CDR2 sequences are SEHNR and FQNEAQ (reference sequence). CDR3 residues: CASSLDQGNTEAFF. The DNA of the CDR3 is TGTGCCAGCAGCTTAGATCAGGGGAACACTGAAGCTTTCTTT.

V usage is TRBV7-9 and J usage is TRBJ1-1; D is possibly TRBD1 (6 bases). The germline CDR1 and CDR2 sequences are SEHNR and FQNEAQ (reference sequence). The V end was cut by 5 bases, the J end by 0 bases, with 10 bases between. The CDR3 loop spans 14 amino acids. Here the CDR3 DNA reads TGTGCCAGCAGCCTGGGACAAATGAACACTGAAGCTTTCTTT. As protein: CASSLGQMNTEAFF.

This rearrangement joins TRBV2 to TRBJ2-5; 15 nucleotides agree with TRBD2. From germline, CDR1 is SNHLY and CDR2 FYNNEI. CDR3 length equals 13 residues. In DNA form, the CDR3 reads TGTGGGACTAGCGGGAGGGCCGGGGAGACCCAGTACTTC. Translation: CGTSGRAGETQYF.

The V gene is TRBV2, the J gene TRBJ2-1; D is uncertain. The germline CDR1 and CDR2 sequences are SNHLY and FYNNEI. The CDR3 runs 13 residues. V was shortened by 6 bases and J by 7 bases, with 13 bases between the two germline ends. This CDR3 is CASRESPTNEQFF. CDR3 bases: TGTGCCAGCAGGGAGTCACCTACTAATGAGCAGTTCTTC.

V usage is TRBV6-2 or TRBV6-3 and J usage is TRBJ2-7, with 8 bases lining up with TRBD2. This CDR3 has 15 residues. J lost 4 bases, V lost 4 bases, and 9 bases had no gene match. CDR1 and CDR2 from the germline V gene are MNHEY and SVGEGT. The CDR3 loop reads CASSSSGYHRYEQYF. Written as DNA, the CDR3 is TGTGCCAGCAGTTCTAGCGGGTACCATAGGTACGAGCAGTACTTC.

The chain combines TRBV4-3 with TRBJ1-4, with D uncertain. Germline V lookup: CDR1 LGHNA, CDR2 YSLEER. Trimming removed 0 bases at V and 8 bases at J, with 10 bases between. The CDR3 has 14 residues. The CDR3 bases are TGCGCCAGCAGCCAAGATTGGCGGGAAGAAAAACTGTTTTTT. Amino acids: CASSQDWREEKLFF.

J is TRBJ1-5 and V is TRBV28; D not certain. CDR3 length: 16 amino acids. Germline CDR1 is MDHEN and CDR2 is SYDVKM. The V and J ends lost 4 bases and 0 bases respectively, with 13 bases between them. DNA of the CDR3: TGTGCCAGCAGTTCAAGAGAAGTTTATAGCAATCAGCCCCAGCATTTT. Its translation is CASSSREVYSNQPQHF.